The clone carrying this T cell receptor (beta chain) has more than one count but fewer than ten. Its antigen is unidentified. This sample is part of a study of T-cell memory formation after mild COVID-19. Study-wide points: Second-wave clones peaking on day 37 lacked confirmed SARS-CoV-2 specificity. Contracting CD8+ clones were enriched in EMRA, CD4+ mainly in CM and EM.

TCR alpha and TCR beta cDNA libraries carrying sample barcodes and UMIs were produced by 5'RACE using constant-segment primers. TCRdb itself ran the 5' RACE reads through MiXCR, one entry per CDR3 protein. The table shows 550,000 to 650,000 distinct CDR3 sequences, with 17% occurring only once. The specimen sequenced was PBMCs or a T cell subset sorted from them (not recorded which). This TCR was sampled from an adult woman who had mild COVID-19 (a few samples of this study predate the infection). Cell type and time point are not known.

This chain's CDR3 is CASSREGGRSTDTQYF. The DNA of the CDR3 is TGTGCCAGCAGCCGGGAAGGCGGGAGAAGCACAGATACGCAGTATTTT. The V and J genes are TRBV7-9 and TRBJ2-3; TRBD2 matches 7 bases. This CDR3 region has 16 residues. The germline gives CDR1 SEHNR, CDR2 FQNEAQ (reference sequence). V lost 5 bases and J lost 0; bases outside the gene matches: 8.